What follows is one T cell receptor beta chain and its context. The germline V gene has CDR1 SGHRS and CDR2 YFSETQ. The CDR3 totals 13 residues. V lost 4 bases, J lost 5 bases, and 12 bases lay in between. This entry comes from a study of blood T cell repertoires in COVID-19. The wider study: Sites in the United States, Italy and Spain provided acute and convalescent COVID-19 samples. Sources were T cells, B-cell-depleted T cells, or PBMCs; the material itself was cDNA or gDNA.

In the original workflow: Counts of nucleated cells, estimated from reference gene primer amplification, were obtained. Sequencing was performed with immunoSEQ multiplex PCR; in TCRdb, only in-frame clones are kept and a portion is missing. V and J calls and clone size come straight from that table; D and trimming were deduced from the DNA. The top ten clones hold 0.8% of a sample with 240,000 or so clones, 88% of them seen once. This chain links TRBV5-1 with TRBJ1-1, with D possibly being TRBD1 (5 bases). The clonotype comes from a young woman with acute or convalescent COVID-19. The sequenced material came from peripheral blood. The CDR3 DNA reads TGCGCCAGCAGCACCAGGGCGAGTACTGAAGCTTTCTTT. As protein: CASSTRASTEAFF.